These 32 T cell receptor beta chains originate from one sample sequenced in a study of neurological immune-mediated disorders (dated by TCRdb to about 2019). Libraries came from 5' RACE. Instrument on record: Illumina HiSeq 2500. TCRdb took the public reads, trimmed them with fastp at Q25, ran MiXCR for clone calling and kept in-frame beta chains. Entries are consolidated by CDR3 protein sequence, retaining the most common genes and DNA. In all, the sample holds some 18,000 distinct CDR3 sequences, and around 7.6% of those were seen once. The ten largest make up around a sixth of the sample. Sequenced sample: CD8+ T cells from blood. These receptors were taken from a woman aged 25-40 years with HTLV-1-associated myelopathy (HAM/TSP).

This clonotype was counted many times. The rearrangement uses TRBV27 and TRBJ2-7; 10 nucleotides agree with TRBD2. The germline V gene encodes CDR1 MNHEY and CDR2 SMNVEV (reference sequence). This CDR3 has 17 amino acids. V lost 3 bases, J lost 2 bases, and 10 bases stayed unmatched. CDR3 nucleotides: TGTGCCAGCAGTTTGATCGGAACTAGCGGGGCCACCTACGAGCAGTACTTC. Residues: CASSLIGTSGATYEQYF.

The V call is TRBV20-1, the J call TRBJ1-2, with TRBD1 matching over 11 bases. Germline V gives CDR1 DFQATT, CDR2 SNEGSKA (reference sequence). This CDR3 contains 15 residues. The ends lost 4 bases at V and 3 bases at J; junction bases unmatched: 7. Here the CDR3 reads CSAKDMGQGDYGYTF. CDR3 in DNA: TGCAGTGCTAAAGATATGGGACAGGGGGACTATGGCTACACCTTC.

This clonotype has at least ten counts. DNA for the CDR3: TGCGCCAGCAGCTTGTACGATTCGGACTGGGCCTTGGGGAATGAGCAGTTCTTC. This translates into CASSLYDSDWALGNEQFF. The gene calls are TRBV5-1 and TRBJ2-1, with a weak D call TRBD2 (5 bases). The germline V gene has CDR1 SGHRS and CDR2 YFSETQ. V lost 1 base, J lost 7 bases, and 24 bases lay in between. CDR3 size: 18 residues.

In its sample, this clonotype was seen many times. V and J are TRBV14 and TRBJ1-5; 8 bases are shared with TRBD1. The CDR3 covers 14 residues. The J segment lost 3 bases and the V segment lost 6 bases, leaving 4 bases of the junction unmatched. Germline lookup yields CDR1 SGHDN and CDR2 FVKESK. DNA for the CDR3: TGTGCCAGCAGGCCAGGGGGCCTCAATCAGCCCCAGCATTTT. It specifies CASRPGGLNQPQHF.

The genes are TRBV10-3 and TRBJ2-2; 8 nucleotides agree with TRBD1. With 6 bases clipped from V and 7 bases from J, the junction kept 10 bases outside the gene matches. This CDR3 is 15 amino acids long. CDR1 and CDR2 from the germline V gene are ENHRY and SYGVKD. This CDR3 is CAIRTGTGANGELFF. The CDR3, as DNA: TGTGCCATCAGAACCGGGACAGGTGCAAACGGGGAGCTGTTTTTT.

This clonotype was counted ten times or more. The V call is TRBV5-6, the J call TRBJ1-1; weak D call: TRBD1 (5 bases). Germline V gives CDR1 SGHDT, CDR2 YYEEEE. The CDR3 is 16 amino acids. The germline V and J ends were trimmed by 5 bases and 1 base, with 18 bases remaining between them. In DNA form, the CDR3 reads TGTGCCAGCAGTCCCCAGCAGGGAAGACCGAACACTGAAGCTTTCTTT. It yields the protein CASSPQQGRPNTEAFF.

This clonotype was seen repeatedly, ten times or more. This chain uses TRBV5-1 with TRBJ2-2; D is possibly TRBD1 (6 bases). The CDR3 is made up of 17 amino acids. V lost 0 bases, J lost 2 bases, and 14 bases lay in between. Per the germline V gene, CDR1 is SGHRS and CDR2 is YFSETQ. CDR3 sequence (DNA): TGCGCCAGCAGCTTGGGCCCTTGGACAGTCAACACCGGGGAGCTGTTTTTT. Translated: CASSLGPWTVNTGELFF. Filled out from reference TRBV5-1 and TRBJ2-2, the complete variable domain reads KAGVTQTPRYLIKTRGQQVTLSCSPISGHRSVSWYQQTPGQGLQFLFEYFSETQRNKGNFPGRFSGRQFSNSRSEMNVSTLELGDSALYLCASSLGPWTVNTGELFFGEGSRLTVL.

In its sample, this clonotype was seen many times. Relative to the germline gene, one junction end is altered; a read error may explain this. This chain joins TRBV20-1 and TRBJ1-1; D gene ambiguous. The CDR3 length is 14 residues. Germline lookup yields CDR1 DFQATT and CDR2 SNEGSKA (reference sequence). The CDR3 loop reads CSATEFSPREEAFF. Here the CDR3 DNA reads TGCAGTGCTACGGAATTTAGTCCCCGGGAGGAAGCCTTCTTT.

This clonotype was recorded at least ten times. This rearrangement joins TRBV5-1 to TRBJ1-2; 10 bases match TRBD1. The ends lost 0 bases at V and 6 bases at J; junction bases unmatched: 8. Per the germline V gene, CDR1 is SGHRS and CDR2 is YFSETQ. This CDR3 is built from 16 residues. The chain's CDR3 is CASSLGDRGFGDGYTF. CDR3 DNA: TGCGCCAGCAGCTTGGGGGACAGGGGATTCGGGGATGGCTACACCTTC.

Many counts were recorded for this clonotype. This chain links TRBV5-1 with TRBJ1-1, with TRBD1 identical over 7 bases. The CDR3 is 14 residues long. From germline, CDR1 is SGHRS and CDR2 YFSETQ. J was trimmed by 4 bases and V by 0 bases; bases with no gene match: 3. DNA for the CDR3: TGCGCCAGCAGCTTGGCAGGGGGGATCACTGAAGCTTTCTTT. This codes for CASSLAGGITEAFF.

Many counts were recorded for this clonotype. This chain links TRBV7-8 with TRBJ1-1, with D maybe TRBD1 (5 bases). From germline, CDR1 is SGHVS and CDR2 FQNEAQ. The V end lost 1 base, the J end lost 2 bases, and 8 bases lay between the germline ends. There are 14 residues in the CDR3. CDR3 DNA: TGTGCCAGCAGCTTAGGGGGCCCAAACACTGAAGCTTTCTTT. It codes for CASSLGGPNTEAFF.

In this sample, this clonotype turned up many times. The rearrangement joins TRBV12-3 or TRBV12-4 to TRBJ1-4; D is unclear. The CDR3 consists of 13 residues. V shed 5 bases and J shed 10 bases, with 14 bases lying between them. The CDR3 region is CASSLKDPGKLFF. The DNA of the CDR3 is TGTGCCAGCAGTCTTAAGGACCCCGGAAAACTGTTTTTT.

This clonotype was counted many times. This chain links TRBV5-1 with TRBJ2-4; D remains unclear. Trimming shortened V by 2 bases and J by 8 bases, and 11 bases separated the two germline ends. The CDR3 has 13 amino acids. The germline V gene encodes CDR1 SGHRS and CDR2 YFSETQ. The CDR3 loop is CASSLPQVDIQYF. The CDR3 DNA reads as TGCGCCAGCAGCTTACCCCAGGTGGACATTCAGTACTTC.

This clonotype came up many times. The chain employs TRBV3-1 and TRBJ2-1; TRBD2 matches at 9 bases. The length of the CDR3 is 15 residues. Germline V gene lookup returns CDR1 LGHDT and CDR2 YNNKEL (reference sequence). J was trimmed by 7 bases and V by 3 bases; bases with no gene match: 7. The DNA of the CDR3 is TGTGCCAGCAGCCAGCGGCGGGGGGGCGGAAATGAGCAGTTCTTC. Protein: CASSQRRGGGNEQFF.

This clonotype was recorded at least ten times. The chain combines TRBV6-1 with TRBJ1-5, with 10 bases lining up with TRBD1. The V gene end was trimmed by 6 bases and the J gene end by 2 bases; junction bases not matched to a gene: 4. The germline V gene has CDR1 MNHNS and CDR2 SASEGT. The CDR3 sequence is 15 residues long. CDR3 protein: CASSLTGGGNQPQHF. Written as DNA, the CDR3 is TGTGCCAGCAGCTTGACAGGGGGCGGCAATCAGCCCCAGCATTTT.

This clonotype was detected ten times or more. The chain uses TRBV6-1 and TRBJ1-2, with D tentatively TRBD1 (6 bases). This CDR3 contains 13 residues. Trimming removed 6 bases at V and 1 base at J, with 9 bases between. The germline V gene has CDR1 MNHNS and CDR2 SASEGT. The CDR3: CASSTDSNYGYTF. The CDR3 DNA reads TGTGCCAGCAGCACGGACAGTAACTATGGCTACACCTTC.

In this sample, this clonotype turned up many times. The gene calls are TRBV6-1 and TRBJ2-2; D not resolved. This CDR3 contains 11 residues. Germline assignment: CDR1 MNHNS and CDR2 SASEGT. Trimming removed 7 bases from V and 2 bases from J, with 2 bases in between. CDR3 nucleotide sequence: TGTGCCAGCATTAACACCGGGGAGCTGTTTTTT. Amino acid sequence: CASINTGELFF.

To note about this clonotype: This could be a read error, since a much larger clone is one nucleotide away. In DNA form, the CDR3 reads TGTGCCAGCACCAGGTCAGCCAAGAACACCGGGGAGCTGTTTTTT. Its translation: CASTRSAKNTGELFF. This chain connects TRBV7-6 to TRBJ2-2, with D uncertain. The CDR3 contains 15 residues. Trimming pared 7 bases from V and 1 base from J, leaving 13 bases between. Germline loops: CDR1 SGHVS, CDR2 FNYEAQ.

This clonotype was seen many times. The gene calls are TRBV29-1 and TRBJ1-2; 10 bases agree with TRBD1. Germline V lookup: CDR1 SQVTM, CDR2 ANQGSEA. This CDR3 region has 13 residues. V lost 4 bases and J lost 8; bases outside the gene matches: 7. The DNA for the CDR3 is TGCAGCGTTGCTGGGACAGGGGTGTACGGCTACACCTTC. This encodes CSVAGTGVYGYTF.

The table lists this clonotype with many counts. The CDR3 sequence is CSASPRGLAGILAYEQYF. CDR3 bases: TGCAGTGCTAGCCCCCGGGGACTAGCGGGGATCTTGGCCTACGAGCAGTACTTC. The rearrangement links TRBV20-1 to TRBJ2-7; TRBD2 matches at 13 bases. CDR1 is DFQATT and CDR2 is SNEGSKA in the germline V gene (reference sequence). The CDR3 extends over 18 amino acids. Unmatched junction bases numbered 13, after V lost 3 bases and J lost 2 bases.

This clonotype qualifies as medium-sized. The chain uses TRBV7-2 and TRBJ2-7, with 7 bases lining up with TRBD2. CDR3 length equals 13 residues. J was trimmed by 7 bases and V by 1 base; bases with no gene match: 4. Germline V gene lookup returns CDR1 SGHTA and CDR2 FQGNSA. The CDR3 is CASSLGGGREQYF. The CDR3 nucleotides are TGTGCCAGCAGCTTAGGCGGGGGTAGGGAGCAGTACTTC. Filled out from reference TRBV7-2 and TRBJ2-7, the complete variable domain reads GAGVSQSPSNKVTEKGKDVELRCDPISGHTALYWYRQSLGQGLEFLIYFQGNSAPDKSGLPSDRFSAERTGGSVSTLTIQRTQQEDSAVYLCASSLGGGREQYFGPGTRLTVT.

At least ten counts were recorded for this clonotype. The chain recombines TRBV7-9 with TRBJ2-3; D is unclear. Trimming took 5 bases from V and 3 from J, leaving 12 bases between them. The CDR3 contains 14 residues. The germline V gene has CDR1 SEHNR and CDR2 FQNEAQ (reference sequence). Here the CDR3 reads CASSATSFTDTQYF. Written as DNA, the CDR3 is TGTGCCAGCAGCGCAACCTCGTTTACAGATACGCAGTATTTT.

This clonotype has a count of ten or more. This chain uses TRBV2 with TRBJ2-1, with 9 bases matching TRBD2. The CDR3 is 17 residues long. CDR1 and CDR2 from the germline V gene are SNHLY and FYNNEI. V shed 2 bases and J 8 bases; nucleotides not matched to a gene: 13. The CDR3 DNA follows: TGTGCCAGCAGTGAAATTTCCCTAGCGGGGACGCAACATGAGCAGTTCTTC. Its protein product is CASSEISLAGTQHEQFF. The entire variable domain, with the rest obtained from reference TRBV2 and TRBJ2-1, is as follows: EPEVTQTPSHQVTQMGQEVILRCVPISNHLYFYWYRQILGQKVEFLVSFYNNEISEKSEIFDDQFSVERPDGSNFTLKIRSTKLEDSAMYFCASSEISLAGTQHEQFFGPGTRLTVL.

Ten or more counts support this clonotype. The chain carries TRBV5-1 and TRBJ1-1, with TRBD1 identical over 9 bases. V was pared by 0 bases and J by 2 bases, with 11 bases of the junction left unmatched. Germline lookup yields CDR1 SGHRS and CDR2 YFSETQ. The CDR3 is 18 amino acids. The CDR3 nucleotides read TGCGCCAGCAGCTTGGTCCTGCTTGGGGACAGGGTCAACACTGAAGCTTTCTTT. Protein: CASSLVLLGDRVNTEAFF.

This clonotype appeared many times. The rearrangement uses TRBV20-1 and TRBJ2-7, with a weak D call TRBD2 (6 bases). The germline V gene encodes CDR1 DFQATT and CDR2 SNEGSKA (reference sequence). The CDR3 is made up of 14 amino acids. V was clipped by 1 base and J by 3 bases, with 13 bases between them. CDR3 in amino acids: CSARGTTAIYEQYF. In nucleotides, the CDR3 is TGCAGTGCTAGAGGGACTACCGCCATCTACGAGCAGTACTTC.

This clonotype came up many times. The chain combines TRBV10-1 with TRBJ2-7, with no clear D. Trimming stripped 1 base from V and 3 bases from J, with 10 bases between. There are 14 residues in the CDR3. Germline-derived CDR1 and CDR2 are WNHNN and SYGVQD (reference sequence). In DNA form, the CDR3 reads TGCGCCAGCAGTGAGTTTGGCTTCGGCTACGAGCAGTACTTC. Amino acid sequence: CASSEFGFGYEQYF.

This clonotype was found many times. V is TRBV13 and J is TRBJ1-2; unclear D gene. V was clipped by 1 base and J by 4 bases, with 16 bases between them. The CDR3 has 16 amino acids. Per the germline V gene, CDR1 is PRHDT and CDR2 is FYEKMQ (reference sequence). Here the CDR3 reads CASSLDYEATRYGYTF. The CDR3 DNA sequence: TGTGCCAGCAGCTTAGATTACGAGGCTACTCGCTATGGCTACACCTTC.

This clonotype is medium-sized within its sample. The chain uses TRBV6-4 and TRBJ2-1; TRBD2 matches 8 bases. Germline values: CDR1 MRHNA, CDR2 SNTAGT. V shed 0 bases and J 6 bases; nucleotides not matched to a gene: 4. The CDR3 covers 15 residues. CDR3 sequence: CASSDSSGGVNEQFF. The CDR3 nucleotides are TGTGCCAGCAGTGACTCATCGGGGGGGGTCAATGAGCAGTTCTTC.

This clonotype was counted many times. V usage is TRBV6-4 and J usage is TRBJ2-3; D is unclear. The V end lost 6 bases, the J end lost 0 bases, and 7 bases lay between the germline ends. The germline V gene encodes CDR1 MRHNA and CDR2 SNTAGT. The CDR3 consists of 13 residues. The CDR3 reads CASSRTSTDTQYF. CDR3 nucleotide sequence: TGTGCCAGCAGCCGGACGAGCACAGATACGCAGTATTTT.

This clonotype was seen at least ten times. The chain carries TRBV2 and TRBJ2-3; 8 bases map to TRBD2. CDR1 SNHLY and CDR2 FYNNEI come from the germline V gene. V dropped 8 bases and J dropped 6; count of bases not matched to a gene: 10. This CDR3 spans 14 amino acids. Here the CDR3 reads CASLWRGDPDTQYF. CDR3 sequence (DNA): TGTGCCAGCTTGTGGCGGGGGGATCCGGATACGCAGTATTTT.

This clonotype has a count of ten or more. J is TRBJ1-1 and V is TRBV5-1; TRBD1 aligns across 10 bases. Trimming removed 1 base from V and 4 bases from J; junction bases left unmatched: 7. The germline V gene has CDR1 SGHRS and CDR2 YFSETQ. The CDR3 sequence is 16 residues long. CDR3: CASSLQSGTGATEAFF. The CDR3 DNA reads as TGCGCCAGCAGCTTGCAATCTGGGACAGGGGCCACTGAAGCTTTCTTT.

This clonotype was seen at least ten times. V usage is TRBV20-1 and J usage is TRBJ1-1; 7 positions agree with TRBD1. Germline CDR1 DFQATT, CDR2 SNEGSKA (reference sequence). V lost 0 bases to trimming and J lost 5 bases; unmatched junction nucleotides: 12. This CDR3 contains 16 residues. The CDR3 sequence: CSARDRWDSEETEAFF. CDR3 coding DNA: TGCAGTGCTAGAGATCGTTGGGACAGTGAGGAAACTGAAGCTTTCTTT.